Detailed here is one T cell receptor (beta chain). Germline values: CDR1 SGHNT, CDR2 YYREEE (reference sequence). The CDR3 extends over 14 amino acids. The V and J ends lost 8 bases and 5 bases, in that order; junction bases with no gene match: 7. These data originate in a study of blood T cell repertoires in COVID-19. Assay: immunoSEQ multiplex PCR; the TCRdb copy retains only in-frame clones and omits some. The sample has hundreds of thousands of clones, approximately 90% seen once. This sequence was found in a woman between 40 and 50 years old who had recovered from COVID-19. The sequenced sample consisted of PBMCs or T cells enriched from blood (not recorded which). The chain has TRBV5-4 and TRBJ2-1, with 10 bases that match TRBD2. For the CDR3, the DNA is TGTGCCAGGGGGGTGGGACTAGCGCACAATGAGCAGTTCTTC. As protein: CARGVGLAHNEQFF.